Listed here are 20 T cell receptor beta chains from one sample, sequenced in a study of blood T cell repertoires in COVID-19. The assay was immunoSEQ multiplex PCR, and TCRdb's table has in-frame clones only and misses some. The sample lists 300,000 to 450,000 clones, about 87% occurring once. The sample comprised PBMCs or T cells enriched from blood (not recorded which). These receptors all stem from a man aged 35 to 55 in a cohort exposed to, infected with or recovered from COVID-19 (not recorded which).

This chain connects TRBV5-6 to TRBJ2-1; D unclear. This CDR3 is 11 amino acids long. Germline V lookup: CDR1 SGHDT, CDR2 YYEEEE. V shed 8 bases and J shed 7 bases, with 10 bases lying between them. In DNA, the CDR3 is TGTGCCAGTGGTTACGCGAATGAGCAGTTCTTC. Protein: CASGYANEQFF. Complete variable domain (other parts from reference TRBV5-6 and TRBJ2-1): DAGVTQSPTHLIKTRGQQVTLRCSPKSGHDTVSWYQQALGQGPQFIFQYYEEEERQRGNFPDRFSGHQFPNYSSELNVNALLLGDSALYLCASGYANEQFFGPGTRLTVL.

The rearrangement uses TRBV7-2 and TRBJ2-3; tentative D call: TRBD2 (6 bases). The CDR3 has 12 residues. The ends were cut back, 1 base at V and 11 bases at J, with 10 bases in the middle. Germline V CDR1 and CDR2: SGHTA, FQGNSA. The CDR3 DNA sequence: TGTGCCAGCAGCTTAGAGGTGGGGGGGCAGTATTTT. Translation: CASSLEVGGQYF.

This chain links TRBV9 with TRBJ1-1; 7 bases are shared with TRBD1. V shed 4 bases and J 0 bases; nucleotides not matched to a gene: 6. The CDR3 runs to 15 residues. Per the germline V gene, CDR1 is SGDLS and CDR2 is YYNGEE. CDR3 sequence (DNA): TGTGCCAGCAGCCCGACAGGGTACATGAACACTGAAGCTTTCTTT. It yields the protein CASSPTGYMNTEAFF.

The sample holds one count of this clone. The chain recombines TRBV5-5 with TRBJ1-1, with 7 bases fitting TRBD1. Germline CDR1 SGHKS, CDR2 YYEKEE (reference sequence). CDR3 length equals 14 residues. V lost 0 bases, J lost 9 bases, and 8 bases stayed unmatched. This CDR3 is CASSLVGDSGKAFF. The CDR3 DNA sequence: TGTGCCAGCAGCTTGGTAGGGGACAGCGGTAAAGCTTTCTTT.

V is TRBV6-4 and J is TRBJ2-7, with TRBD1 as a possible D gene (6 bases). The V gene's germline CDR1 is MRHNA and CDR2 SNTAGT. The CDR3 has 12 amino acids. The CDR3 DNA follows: TGTTCCCGACAGGCGCCCTCCTACGAGCAGTACTTC. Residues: CSRQAPSYEQYF.

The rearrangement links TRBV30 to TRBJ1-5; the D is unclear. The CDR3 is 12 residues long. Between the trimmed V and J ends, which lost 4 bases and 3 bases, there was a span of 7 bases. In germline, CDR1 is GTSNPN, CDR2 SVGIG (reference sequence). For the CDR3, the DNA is TGTGCCTGGAACCAGAACAATCAGCCCCAGCATTTT. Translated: CAWNQNNQPQHF.

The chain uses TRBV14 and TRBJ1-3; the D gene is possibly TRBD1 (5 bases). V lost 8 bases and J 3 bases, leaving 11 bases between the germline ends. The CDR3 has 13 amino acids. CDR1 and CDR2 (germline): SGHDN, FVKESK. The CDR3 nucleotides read TGTGCCAGCGGGCGGGGCAGTGGAAACACCATATATTTT. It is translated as CASGRGSGNTIYF.

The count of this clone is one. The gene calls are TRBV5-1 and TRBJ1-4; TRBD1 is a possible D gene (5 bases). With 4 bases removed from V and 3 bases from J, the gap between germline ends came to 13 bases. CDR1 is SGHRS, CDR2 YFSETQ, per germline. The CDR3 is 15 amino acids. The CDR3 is CASSHGGSANEKLFF. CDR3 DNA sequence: TGCGCCAGCAGCCACGGGGGGTCAGCTAATGAAAAACTGTTTTTT.

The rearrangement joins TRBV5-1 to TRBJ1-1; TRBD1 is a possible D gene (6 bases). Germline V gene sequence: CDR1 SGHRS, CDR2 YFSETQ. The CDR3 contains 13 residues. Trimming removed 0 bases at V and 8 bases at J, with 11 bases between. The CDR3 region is CASSLEQGTEAFF. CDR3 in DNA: TGCGCCAGCAGCTTGGAGCAGGGGACGGAAGCTTTCTTT.

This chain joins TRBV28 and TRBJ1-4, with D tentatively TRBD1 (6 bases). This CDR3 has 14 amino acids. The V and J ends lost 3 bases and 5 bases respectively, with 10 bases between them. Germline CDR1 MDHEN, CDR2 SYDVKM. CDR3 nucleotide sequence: TGTGCCAGCAGTTTGACGACAGGAAATGAAAAACTGTTTTTT. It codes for CASSLTTGNEKLFF.

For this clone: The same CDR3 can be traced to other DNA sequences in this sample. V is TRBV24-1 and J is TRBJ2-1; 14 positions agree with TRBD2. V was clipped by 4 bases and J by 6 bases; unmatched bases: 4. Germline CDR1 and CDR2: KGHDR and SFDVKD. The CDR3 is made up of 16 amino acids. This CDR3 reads CATSDPGTSGSNEQFF. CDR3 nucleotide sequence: TGTGCCACCAGTGACCCCGGGACTAGCGGGAGCAATGAGCAGTTCTTC.

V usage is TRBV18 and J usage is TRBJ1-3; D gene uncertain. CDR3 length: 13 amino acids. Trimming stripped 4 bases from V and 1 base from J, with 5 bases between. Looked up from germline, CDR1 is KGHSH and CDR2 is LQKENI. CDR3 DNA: TGTGCCAGCTCACTAGCGTCTGGAAACACCATATATTTT. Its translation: CASSLASGNTIYF.

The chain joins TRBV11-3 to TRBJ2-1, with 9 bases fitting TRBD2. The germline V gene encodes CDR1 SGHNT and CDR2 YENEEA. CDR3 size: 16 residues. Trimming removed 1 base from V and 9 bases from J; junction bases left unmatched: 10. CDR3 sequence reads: CASSLVGSGSGGEQFF. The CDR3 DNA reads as TGTGCCAGCAGCTTAGTGGGTAGCGGGAGTGGAGGTGAGCAGTTCTTC.

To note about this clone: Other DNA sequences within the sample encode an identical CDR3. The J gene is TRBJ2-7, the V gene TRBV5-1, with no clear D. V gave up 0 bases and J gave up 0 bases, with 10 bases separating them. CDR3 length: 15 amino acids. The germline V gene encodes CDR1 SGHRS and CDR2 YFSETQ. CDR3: CASSLASGSSYEQYF. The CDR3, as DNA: TGCGCCAGCAGCTTGGCCTCCGGTAGCTCCTACGAGCAGTACTTC.

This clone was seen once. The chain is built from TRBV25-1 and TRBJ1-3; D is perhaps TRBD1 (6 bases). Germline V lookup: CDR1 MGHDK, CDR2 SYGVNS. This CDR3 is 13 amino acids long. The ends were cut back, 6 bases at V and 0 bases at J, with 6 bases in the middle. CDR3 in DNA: TGTGCCAGCAGAGGGGGCTCTGGAAACACCATATATTTT. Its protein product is CASRGGSGNTIYF.

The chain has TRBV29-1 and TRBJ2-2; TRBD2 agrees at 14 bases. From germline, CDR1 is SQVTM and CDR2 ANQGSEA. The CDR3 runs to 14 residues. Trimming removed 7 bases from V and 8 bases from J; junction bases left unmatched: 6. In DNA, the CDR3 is TGCAGCGGACTAGCGGGAGGGCTCGTTGGGGAGCTGTTTTTT. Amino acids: CSGLAGGLVGELFF.

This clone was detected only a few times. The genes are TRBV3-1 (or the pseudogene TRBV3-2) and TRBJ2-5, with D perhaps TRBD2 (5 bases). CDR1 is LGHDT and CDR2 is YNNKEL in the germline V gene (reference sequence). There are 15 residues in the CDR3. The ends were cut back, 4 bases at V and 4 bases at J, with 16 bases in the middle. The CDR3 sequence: CASSPSRSERETQYF. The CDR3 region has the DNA TGTGCCAGCAGCCCTAGCAGGAGTGAGAGAGAGACCCAGTACTTC.

This CDR3 reads CASSSASGTNEQFF. DNA for the CDR3: TGTGCCAGCAGTTCCGCTAGCGGGACTAATGAGCAGTTCTTC. This rearrangement joins TRBV27 to TRBJ2-1; 9 bases align to TRBD2. V lost 4 bases and J lost 7; bases outside the gene matches: 5. The CDR3 is made up of 14 amino acids. Germline V gene lookup returns CDR1 MNHEY and CDR2 SMNVEV (reference sequence).

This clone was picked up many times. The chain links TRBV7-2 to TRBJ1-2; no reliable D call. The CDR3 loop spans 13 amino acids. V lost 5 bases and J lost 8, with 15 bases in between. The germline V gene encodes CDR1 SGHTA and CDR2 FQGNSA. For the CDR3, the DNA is TGTGCCAGCAGCCGAGGGATTCTTTGGGGCTACACCTTC. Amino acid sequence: CASSRGILWGYTF.

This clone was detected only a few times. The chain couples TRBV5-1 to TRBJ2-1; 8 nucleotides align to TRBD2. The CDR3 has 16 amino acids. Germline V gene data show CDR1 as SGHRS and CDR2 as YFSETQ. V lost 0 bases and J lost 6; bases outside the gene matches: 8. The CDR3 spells CASSLGVREASNEQFF. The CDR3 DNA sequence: TGCGCCAGCAGCTTGGGAGTGCGGGAGGCTAGCAATGAGCAGTTCTTC.